Sequencing of this TCR beta chain was carried out in a study of blood T cell repertoires in COVID-19. The assay was immunoSEQ multiplex PCR, and TCRdb's table has in-frame clones only and misses some. Among about 190,000 clones, around 90% were seen once, and the ten largest hold 0.6% to 0.8%. Unmatched junction bases numbered 2, after V lost 4 bases and J lost 2 bases. CDR1 is LNHDA, CDR2 SQIVND, per germline (reference sequence). CDR3 length equals 14 residues. Sequenced sample: peripheral blood. The TCR sequence derives from a man over 45 with acute or convalescent COVID-19. The V and J genes are TRBV19 and TRBJ1-3, with 7 bases that match TRBD1. DNA of the CDR3: TGTGCCAGTAGTAAAGGGGGCACTGGAAACACCATATATTTT. This encodes CASSKGGTGNTIYF.